In its sample, the clone carrying this TCR beta chain was seen many times. The ends lost 1 base at V and 4 bases at J; junction bases unmatched: 1. The germline gives CDR1 SGHTA, CDR2 FQGTGA. The CDR3 is made up of 14 amino acids. This sample stems from a study of Graves' ophthalmopathy and Graves' hyperthyroidism. RNA transcripts yielded amplified TCR beta CDR3 regions. First-round RT-PCR used HTBI primers; second-round multiplex PCR followed. TCRdb passed the multiplex PCR reads through MiXCR, listing each CDR3 protein once. The sample has about 740,000 distinct CDR3 sequences, 35% to 50% seen once; the top ten hold 44%.

This sequence was found in an adult man with Graves' ophthalmopathy. The genes are TRBV7-3 and TRBJ1-1; 9 bases are shared with TRBD1. The sample consisted of peripheral blood. The CDR3 sequence is CASSLRGQGTEAFF. The CDR3 DNA follows: TGTGCCAGCAGCTTAAGGGGACAGGGCACTGAAGCTTTCTTT.